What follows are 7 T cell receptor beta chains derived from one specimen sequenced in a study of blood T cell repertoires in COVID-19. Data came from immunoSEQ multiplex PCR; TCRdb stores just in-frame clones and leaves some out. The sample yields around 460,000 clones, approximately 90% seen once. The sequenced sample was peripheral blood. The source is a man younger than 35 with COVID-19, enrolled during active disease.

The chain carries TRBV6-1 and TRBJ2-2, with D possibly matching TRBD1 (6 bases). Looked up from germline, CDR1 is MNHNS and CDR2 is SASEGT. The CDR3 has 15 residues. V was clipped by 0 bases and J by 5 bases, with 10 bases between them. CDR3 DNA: TGTGCCAGCAGTGAAGCGTGGACAGAGACCGGGGAGCTGTTTTTT. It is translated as CASSEAWTETGELFF.

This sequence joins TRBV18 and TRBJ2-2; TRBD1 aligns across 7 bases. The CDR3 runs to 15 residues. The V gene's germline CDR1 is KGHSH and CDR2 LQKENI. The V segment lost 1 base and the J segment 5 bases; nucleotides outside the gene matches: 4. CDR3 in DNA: TGTGCCAGCTCACCACGACAGGGAGATACCGGGGAGCTGTTTTTT. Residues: CASSPRQGDTGELFF.

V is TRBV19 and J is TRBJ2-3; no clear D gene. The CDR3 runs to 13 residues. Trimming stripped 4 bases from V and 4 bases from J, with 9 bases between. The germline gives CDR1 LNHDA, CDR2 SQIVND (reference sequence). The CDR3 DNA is TGTGCCAGTAGTACGGCAGACTCAGATACGCAGTATTTT. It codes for CASSTADSDTQYF.

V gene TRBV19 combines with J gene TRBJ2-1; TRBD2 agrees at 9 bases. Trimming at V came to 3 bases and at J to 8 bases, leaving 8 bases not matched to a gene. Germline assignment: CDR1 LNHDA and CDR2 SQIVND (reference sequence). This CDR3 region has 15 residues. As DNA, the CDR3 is TGTGCCAGTAGTATCGTTGGCGGGAGGGCGGATGAGCAGTTCTTC. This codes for CASSIVGGRADEQFF. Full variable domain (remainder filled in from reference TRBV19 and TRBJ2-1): DGGITQSPKYLFRKEGQNVTLSCEQNLNHDAMYWYRQDPGQGLRLIYYSQIVNDFQKGDIAEGYSVSREKKESFPLTVTSAQKNPTAFYLCASSIVGGRADEQFFGPGTRLTVL.

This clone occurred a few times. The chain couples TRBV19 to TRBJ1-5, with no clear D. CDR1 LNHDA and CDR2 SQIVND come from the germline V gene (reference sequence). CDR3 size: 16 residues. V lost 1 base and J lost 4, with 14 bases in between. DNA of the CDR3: TGTGCCAGTAGTATAGGTTTGCAGGTTCGGAATCAGCCCCAGCATTTT. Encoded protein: CASSIGLQVRNQPQHF.

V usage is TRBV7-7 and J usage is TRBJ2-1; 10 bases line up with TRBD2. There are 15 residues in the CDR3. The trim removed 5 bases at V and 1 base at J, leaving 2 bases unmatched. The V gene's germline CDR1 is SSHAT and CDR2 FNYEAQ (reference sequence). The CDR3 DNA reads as TGTGCCAGCAGCGAACTAGCGGGGTCCTACAATGAGCAGTTCTTC. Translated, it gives CASSELAGSYNEQFF.

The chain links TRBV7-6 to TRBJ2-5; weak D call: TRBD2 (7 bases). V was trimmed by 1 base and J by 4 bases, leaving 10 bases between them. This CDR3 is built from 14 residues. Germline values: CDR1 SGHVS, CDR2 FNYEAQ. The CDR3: CASSLEGGGETQYF. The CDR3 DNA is TGTGCCAGCAGCTTAGAAGGGGGGGGAGAGACCCAGTACTTC.